Included here is one T cell receptor beta chain sequence, with context. Its target is not known. The record originates from a study of cytomegalovirus exposure and HLA in healthy donors. The CDR3 covers 13 residues. Germline V gene data show CDR1 as SNHLY and CDR2 as FYNNEI. Trimming at V came to 3 bases and at J to 4 bases, leaving 1 base not matched to a gene. Regarding the study as a whole: Specificity for CMV antigens was confirmed in vitro for a few of the CMV-associated chains.

PCR amplification relied on 60 Vbeta primers (plus 13 Jbeta primers). The repertoire was sequenced with immunoSEQ multiplex PCR; TCRdb's copy has only in-frame clones and lacks some. Among approximately 44,000 clones listed, approximately 90% were seen once. The rearrangement links TRBV2 to TRBJ1-2, with 8 bases identical to TRBD1. The material sequenced was PBMCs. The receptor was derived from a woman between 35 and 50 years old in good health and CMV-seropositive. CDR3 bases: TGTGCCAGCAGTGAGGGACAGGCCTATGGCTACACCTTC. It is translated as CASSEGQAYGYTF. The entire variable domain, with the rest obtained from reference TRBV2 and TRBJ1-2, is as follows: EPEVTQTPSHQVTQMGQEVILRCVPISNHLYFYWYRQILGQKVEFLVSFYNNEISEKSEIFDDQFSVERPDGSNFTLKIRSTKLEDSAMYFCASSEGQAYGYTFGSGTRLTVV.